A selection of T cell receptor beta chains follows, all from one sample in a study of T cells after yellow fever vaccination. Via MiXCR, TCRdb re-called the 5' RACE reads, giving one row per CDR3 protein. There are around 500,000 distinct CDR3 sequences in the sample; just over 20% occur only once, and about 16% lies in the top ten. Sequenced here: PBMCs, sampled more than 20 days after the first yellow fever vaccination. Every receptor here comes from a man aged 18 to 29 who received the YFV17D yellow fever vaccine. The CDR3 runs from the conserved cysteine through the conserved F or W. The D gene is left open where the match is weak. A row's size may be missing; if present it is once, few, many or a size class.

TRBV5-1	few	-	TRBJ2-3	TGCGCCAGCAGCTTGGCCGGACAGCCCACAGATACGCAGTATTTT	CASSLAGQPTDTQYF
TRBV11-2	few	TRBD1	TRBJ1-3	TGTGCCAGCAGCTCCCGGGGAGGGACAGGGGGCTCTGGAAACACCATATATTTT	CASSSRGGTGGSGNTIYF
TRBV7-6	-	-	TRBJ2-5	TGTGCCAGCAGCTTAGTCTGGCAAGAGACCCAGTACTTC	CASSLVWQETQYF
TRBV10-2	-	TRBD2	TRBJ2-1	TGCGCCAGCAGAGCGGGACTAGCGGACAATGAGCAGTTCTTC	CASRAGLADNEQFF
TRBV7-2	-	TRBD1	TRBJ2-3	TGTGCCAGCAGCTTCCAGGGGGTGGCAGATACGCAGTATTTT	CASSFQGVADTQYF
TRBV20-1	few	TRBD1	TRBJ2-5	TGCAGTAAAACAGGGGCTGGGGAGACCCAGTACTTC	CSKTGAGETQYF
TRBV27	-	-	TRBJ1-2	TGTGCCAGCAGTCCTATTGGGGGAGCCTATGGCTACACCTTC	CASSPIGGAYGYTF
TRBV18	few	TRBD2	TRBJ2-3	TGTGCCAGCTCACCAAGGGCTAGCGGTAGCACAGATACGCAGTATTTT	CASSPRASGSTDTQYF
TRBV5-1	few	TRBD1	TRBJ2-5	TGCGCCAGCAGCGGGAGATTTGGACAGGAAAAAGAGACCCAGTACTTC	CASSGRFGQEKETQYF
TRBV7-9	-	TRBD1	TRBJ2-7	TGTGCCAGCAGCCCGGCGACAGGGTACGAGCAGTACTTC	CASSPATGYEQYF
TRBV7-2	-	TRBD1	TRBJ2-1	TGTGCCAGCAGCGCCCGGACAGGGTCAAATGAGCAGTTCTTC	CASSARTGSNEQFF
TRBV7-6	many	-	TRBJ1-1	TGTGCCAGCAGTTCCGGAGGCGAAGCTTTCTTT	CASSSGGEAFF
TRBV25-1	-	-	TRBJ2-1	TGTGCCAGCCCACTTCGGGACTTCAACAATGAGCAGTTCTTC	CASPLRDFNNEQFF
TRBV5-1	few	-	TRBJ2-5	TGCGCCAGCAGCACAGTACGGGGGCAAGAGACCCAGTACTTC	CASSTVRGQETQYF
TRBV29-1	-	-	TRBJ2-2	TGCAGCGTTGATAACAGGGCTTCCGCTTCTACCGGGGAGCTGTTTTTT	CSVDNRASASTGELFF
TRBV29-1	few	TRBD2	TRBJ2-7	TGCAGCGTTGAAGGTGTGACTAGCGGCCCCTACGAGCAGTACTTC	CSVEGVTSGPYEQYF
TRBV4-1	-	-	TRBJ2-1	TGCGCCACCTCCGTTAGCTCCTACAATGAGCAGTTCTTC	CATSVSSYNEQFF
TRBV6-2/TRBV6-3	few	TRBD2	TRBJ2-3	TGTGCCAGCAGTTACGGACTAGCGGGGGGATTTAGCACAGATACGCAGTATTTT	CASSYGLAGGFSTDTQYF
TRBV6-1	-	TRBD1	TRBJ1-3	TGTGCCAGCAGGACGACAGGGGGATTCTCTGGAAACACCATATATTTT	CASRTTGGFSGNTIYF
TRBV5-1	many	-	TRBJ2-7	TGCGCCAGCAGCTTTTTCCAGGCAGAGGGCGAGCAGTACTTC	CASSFFQAEGEQYF
TRBV5-1	few	-	TRBJ1-4	TGCGCCAGCAGCTTGTGGGGGCCAGGTGAAAAACTGTTTTTT	CASSLWGPGEKLFF
TRBV5-1	-	-	TRBJ2-3	TGCGCCAGCAGCTTGTCTGCCCATACGGATACGCAGTATTTT	CASSLSAHTDTQYF
TRBV12-3/TRBV12-4	-	-	TRBJ1-4	TGTGCCAGCAGTTGGGGAAGCGAAAAACTGTTTTTT	CASSWGSEKLFF
TRBV6-5	many	TRBD1	TRBJ2-6	TGTGCCAGCAGTTACTTGACAGGGGACTCTGGGGCCAACGTCCTGACTTTC	CASSYLTGDSGANVLTF
TRBV11-2	few	TRBD2	TRBJ2-1	TGTGCCAGCAGCCCGCCGGGCGGTAGCGGGGGGCTCTACAATGAGCAGTTCTTC	CASSPPGGSGGLYNEQFF
TRBV9	-	TRBD1	TRBJ2-1	TGTGCCAGCAGCGTAACCGGACAGGTCTACAATGAGCAGTTCTTC	CASSVTGQVYNEQFF
TRBV7-9	-	-	TRBJ1-2	TGTGCCAGCAGCACCGCGTCCTATGGCTACACCTTC	CASSTASYGYTF
TRBV7-3	-	-	TRBJ2-3	TGTGCCAGCAGCTTATTTGGCGGGGGCGCCACAGATACGCAGTATTTT	CASSLFGGGATDTQYF
TRBV4-1	-	-	TRBJ1-2	TGCGCCAGCAGCCAGACTCAACTAGAGGACTATGGCTACACCTTC	CASSQTQLEDYGYTF
TRBV7-9	-	-	TRBJ2-6	TGTGCCAGCAGAAAATTCCAGGGAAAGGCCAACGTCCTGACTTTC	CASRKFQGKANVLTF
TRBV6-5	-	-	TRBJ2-5	TGTGCCAGCAGTTACTCCTTTTTGTCAGGGGAAGAGACCCAGTACTTC	CASSYSFLSGEETQYF
TRBV29-1	few	-	TRBJ1-3	TGCAGCGTTGACGGGACGGATCTGGAAGGTGGAAACACCATATATTTT	CSVDGTDLEGGNTIYF
TRBV5-1	-	-	TRBJ2-1	TGCGCCTCCCGTTCGGGGGTGACTGAGGGTGAGCAGTTCTTC	CASRSGVTEGEQFF
TRBV29-1	-	-	TRBJ2-3	TGCAGCGTTGAACCCGGGATCACAGATACGCAGTATTTT	CSVEPGITDTQYF
TRBV11-3	few	TRBD2	TRBJ2-3	TGTGCCAGCAGCCCGGGACTAGCGGGCTCGGATACGCAGTATTTT	CASSPGLAGSDTQYF
TRBV7-9	-	-	TRBJ1-1	TGTGCCAGCAGTACGGCGGTGGGAGGGAAGAACACTGAAGCTTTCTTT	CASSTAVGGKNTEAFF
TRBV20-1	few	-	TRBJ1-2	TGCAGTGCCTCGAGCGGCGGTCCCGAGCGGCGTGGCTACACCTTC	CSASSGGPERRGYTF
TRBV6-5	-	-	TRBJ1-1	TGTGCCAGCAGTTACTCGGAAATGAACACTGAAGCTTTCTTT	CASSYSEMNTEAFF
TRBV2	many	-	TRBJ1-1	TGTGCCAGCGGAGTCGTGTGGGACACTGAAGCTTTCTTT	CASGVVWDTEAFF
TRBV4-3	-	-	TRBJ1-1	TGCGCCAGCAGCCAAGAACTAGTGAACACTGAAGCTTTCTTT	CASSQELVNTEAFF
TRBV11-2	few	-	TRBJ2-7	TGTGCCAGCAGCTTGGACAGCCTCAATCTATACGAGCAGTACTTC	CASSLDSLNLYEQYF
TRBV12-3/TRBV12-4	few	-	TRBJ2-2	TGTGCCAGCAGTCCCAGGGGCTCGGTTAACACCGGGGAGCTGTTTTTT	CASSPRGSVNTGELFF
TRBV28	few	-	TRBJ2-5	TGTGCCACCTCCTCAGGACAGAACCGCCAAGAGACCCAGTACTTC	CATSSGQNRQETQYF
TRBV27	-	-	TRBJ2-3	TGTGCCAGCAGTTTATTTACGGGGGGCCAGGATACGCAGTATTTT	CASSLFTGGQDTQYF
TRBV20-1	-	-	TRBJ2-3	TGCAGTGCACCAATCTTTGTAGGGGGGACAGATACGCAGTATTTT	CSAPIFVGGTDTQYF
TRBV6-1	-	TRBD2	TRBJ2-2	TGTGCCAGCAGCGCCGGACTAGCGGGGGGACGTACGGGGGAGCTGTTTTTT	CASSAGLAGGRTGELFF
TRBV5-1	few	-	TRBJ1-1	TGCGCCAGCAGCTTGAACCCGGGATTAGGCGGTGAAGCTTTCTTT	CASSLNPGLGGEAFF
TRBV7-6	few	-	TRBJ1-2	TGTGCCAGCAGCTTAGGCGCGGGGGCGGACTATGGCTACACCTTC	CASSLGAGADYGYTF
TRBV4-3	-	-	TRBJ1-2	TGCGCCAGCAGCCAAGGATATAACTATGGCTACACCTTC	CASSQGYNYGYTF
TRBV4-3	many	TRBD1	TRBJ2-7	TGCGCCAGCAGCTCCGGGACAGGGACCTACGAGCAGTACTTC	CASSSGTGTYEQYF
TRBV11-2	-	-	TRBJ2-7	TGTGCCAGCAGCTTAGATAGCAGGGGGGGCTACGAGCAGTACTTC	CASSLDSRGGYEQYF
TRBV6-2/TRBV6-3	-	-	TRBJ1-2	TGTGCCAGCAGTCAACGGGTCCTAGGGGGCTACACCTTC	CASSQRVLGGYTF
TRBV5-4	-	TRBD1	TRBJ2-2	TGTGCCAGCAGCCATACAGGGGGTGGTCTTAACACCGGGGAGCTGTTTTTT	CASSHTGGGLNTGELFF
TRBV20-1	-	TRBD1	TRBJ2-7	TGCTGTGTCACGGGACAGGGTCTCCCAAATTCCTACGAGCAGTACTTC	CCVTGQGLPNSYEQYF